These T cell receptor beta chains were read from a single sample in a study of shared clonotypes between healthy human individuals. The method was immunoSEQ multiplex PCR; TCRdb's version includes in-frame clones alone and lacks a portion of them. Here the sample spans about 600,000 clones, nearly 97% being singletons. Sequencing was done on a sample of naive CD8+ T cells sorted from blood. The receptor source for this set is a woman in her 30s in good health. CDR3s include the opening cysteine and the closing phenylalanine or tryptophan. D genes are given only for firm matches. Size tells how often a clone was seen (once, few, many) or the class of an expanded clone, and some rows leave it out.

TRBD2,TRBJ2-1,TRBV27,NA,CAISAGGPYGRSEQFF,TGTGCCATCTCCGCGGGGGGCCCATACGGTCGTAGTGAGCAGTTCTTC
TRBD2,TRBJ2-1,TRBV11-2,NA,CASSLLPSGRGYNEQFF,TGTGCCAGCAGCTTACTACCAAGCGGGAGAGGCTACAATGAGCAGTTCTTC
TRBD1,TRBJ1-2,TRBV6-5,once,CASSDTGVYGYTF,TGTGCCAGCAGTGATACAGGGGTCTATGGCTACACCTTC
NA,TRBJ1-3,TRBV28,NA,CASSFFPRRGGGNTIYF,TGTGCCAGCAGTTTTTTCCCCCGCAGGGGAGGAGGAAACACCATATATTTT
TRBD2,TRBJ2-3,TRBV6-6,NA,CASSYSWRGGTDTQYF,TGTGCCAGCAGTTACTCCTGGCGGGGGGGCACAGATACGCAGTATTTT
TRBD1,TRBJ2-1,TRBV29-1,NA,CSVELGQGFNEQFF,TGCAGCGTTGAGTTGGGACAGGGGTTTAATGAGCAGTTCTTC
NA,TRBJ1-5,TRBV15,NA,CATSRDWGNQPQHF,TGTGCCACCAGCAGAGACTGGGGAAATCAGCCCCAGCATTTT
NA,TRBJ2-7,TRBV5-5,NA,CASSFFPYEQYF,TGTGCCAGCAGCTTCTTCCCCTACGAGCAGTACTTC
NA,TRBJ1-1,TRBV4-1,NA,CASSQADRAGMNTEAFF,TGCGCCAGCAGCCAAGCGGATCGCGCAGGGATGAACACTGAAGCTTTCTTT
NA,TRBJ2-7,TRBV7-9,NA,CASTWGDEQYF,TGTGCCAGCACCTGGGGTGATGAGCAGTACTTC
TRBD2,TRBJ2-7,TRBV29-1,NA,CSTSSGSYEQYF,TGCAGCACCTCTAGCGGCTCCTACGAGCAGTACTTC
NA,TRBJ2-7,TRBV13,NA,CASSWAGGKQYF,TGTGCCAGCAGCTGGGCTGGGGGGAAGCAGTACTTC
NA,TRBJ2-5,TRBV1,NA,CTSSQPETLAGVHETQYF,TGCACCAGCAGCCAACCCGAGACACTAGCGGGAGTTCACGAGACCCAGTACTTC
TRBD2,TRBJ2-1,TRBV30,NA,CAWSVAPGLAGSNEQFF,TGTGCCTGGAGTGTAGCCCCGGGACTAGCGGGATCCAATGAGCAGTTCTTC
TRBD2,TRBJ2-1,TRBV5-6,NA,CASSSPGLAWNEQFF,TGTGCCAGCAGCTCCCCGGGACTAGCGTGGAATGAGCAGTTCTTC
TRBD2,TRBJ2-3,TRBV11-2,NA,CASSLARLADGTDTQYF,TGTGCCAGCAGCTTAGCCAGACTAGCGGATGGCACAGATACGCAGTATTTT
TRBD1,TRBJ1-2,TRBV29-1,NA,CSVEGDERDRVWERGYTF,TGCAGCGTTGAAGGGGACGAACGGGACAGGGTCTGGGAGCGGGGCTACACCTTC
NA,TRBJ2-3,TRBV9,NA,CASSAPGGFGTDTQYF,TGTGCCAGCAGCGCGCCCGGTGGTTTTGGCACAGATACGCAGTATTTT
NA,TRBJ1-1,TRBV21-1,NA,CASSLGVGRTTEAFF,TGTGCCAGCAGCTTAGGGGTAGGGAGGACAACCGAAGCTTTCTTT
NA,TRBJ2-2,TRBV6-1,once,CASSDKGLDTGELFF,TGTGCCAGCAGTGATAAGGGATTGGACACCGGGGAGCTGTTTTTT
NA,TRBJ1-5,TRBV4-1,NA,CASSPQLGNQPQHF,TGCGCCAGCAGCCCCCAACTGGGGAATCAGCCCCAGCATTTT
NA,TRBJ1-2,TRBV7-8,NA,CASSLAGGGYGYTF,TGTGCCAGCAGCTTAGCGGGAGGGGGCTATGGCTACACCTTC
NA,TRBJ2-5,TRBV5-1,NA,CASNKVSTRFPAQYF,TGCGCCAGCAACAAAGTCTCCACGCGTTTCCCGGCCCAGTACTTC
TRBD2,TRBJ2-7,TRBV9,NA,CASSVGGRALYF,TGTGCCAGCAGCGTAGGGGGGAGGGCCCTCTACTTC
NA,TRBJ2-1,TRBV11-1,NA,CASSFGTKRFF,TGTGCCAGCAGCTTCGGGACGAAGAGATTCTTC
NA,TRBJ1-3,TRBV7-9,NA,CASSPTSGNLGNTIYF,TGTGCCAGCAGCCCGACTTCAGGGAATCTGGGAAACACCATATATTTT
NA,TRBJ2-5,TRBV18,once,CASSPPEYQETQYF,TGTGCCAGCTCACCACCAGAGTACCAAGAGACCCAGTACTTC
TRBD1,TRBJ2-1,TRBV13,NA,CASSRTGYNEQFF,TGTGCCAGCAGCCGGACAGGGTACAATGAGCAGTTCTTC
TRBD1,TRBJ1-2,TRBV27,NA,CASSLSPGTGVFGYTF,TGTGCCAGCAGTTTGTCTCCGGGGACAGGAGTCTTTGGCTACACCTTC
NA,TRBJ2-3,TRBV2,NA,CASSRGGWADTQYF,TGTGCCAGCAGTAGGGGGGGTTGGGCAGATACGCAGTATTTT
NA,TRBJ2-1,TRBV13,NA,CASSIGHSSYNEQFF,TGTGCCAGCAGCATCGGTCACAGCTCCTACAATGAGCAGTTCTTC
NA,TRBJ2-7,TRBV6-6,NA,CASRQGPGEQYF,TGTGCCAGCAGACAGGGCCCCGGCGAGCAGTACTTC
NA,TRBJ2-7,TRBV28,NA,CASSLSGGDYEQYF,TGTGCCAGCAGTTTGAGCGGAGGGGACTACGAGCAGTACTTC
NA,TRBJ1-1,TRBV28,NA,CASRGTGVLNTEAFF,TGTGCCAGCAGAGGGACGGGGGTCCTGAACACTGAAGCTTTCTTT
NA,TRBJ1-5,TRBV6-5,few,CASSFTGHGQPQHF,TGTGCCAGCAGTTTCACAGGGCACGGACAGCCCCAGCATTTT
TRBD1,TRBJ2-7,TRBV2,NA,CASRSTGLGEQYF,TGTGCCAGCAGGTCGACAGGGTTAGGCGAGCAGTACTTC
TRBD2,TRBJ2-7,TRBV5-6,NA,CASSLEGGLARYEQYF,TGTGCCAGCAGCTTGGAGGGGGGACTAGCTAGGTACGAGCAGTACTTC
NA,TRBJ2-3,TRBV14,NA,CASSPPGFGDTQYF,TGTGCCAGCAGCCCCCCCGGGTTCGGAGATACGCAGTATTTT
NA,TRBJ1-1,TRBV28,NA,CAVRFGDTEAFF,TGTGCCGTTCGATTTGGGGACACTGAAGCTTTCTTT
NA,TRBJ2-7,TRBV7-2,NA,CASSSLDQAYEQYF,TGTGCCAGCAGCTCCTTGGATCAGGCCTACGAGCAGTACTTC
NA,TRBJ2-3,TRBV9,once,CASSVAGTSTDTQYF,TGTGCCAGCAGCGTAGCCGGGACTAGCACAGATACGCAGTATTTT
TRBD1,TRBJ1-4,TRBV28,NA,CASSLTGGPEKLFF,TGTGCCAGCAGTCTCACAGGGGGCCCTGAAAAACTGTTTTTT
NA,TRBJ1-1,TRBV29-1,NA,CSVDFPGGAGTEAFF,TGCAGCGTTGATTTCCCGGGGGGGGCTGGCACTGAAGCTTTCTTT
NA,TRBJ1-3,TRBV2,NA,CASREGPTSSLRNTIYF,TGTGCCAGCAGAGAAGGACCGACGTCTTCTCTGAGAAACACCATATATTTT